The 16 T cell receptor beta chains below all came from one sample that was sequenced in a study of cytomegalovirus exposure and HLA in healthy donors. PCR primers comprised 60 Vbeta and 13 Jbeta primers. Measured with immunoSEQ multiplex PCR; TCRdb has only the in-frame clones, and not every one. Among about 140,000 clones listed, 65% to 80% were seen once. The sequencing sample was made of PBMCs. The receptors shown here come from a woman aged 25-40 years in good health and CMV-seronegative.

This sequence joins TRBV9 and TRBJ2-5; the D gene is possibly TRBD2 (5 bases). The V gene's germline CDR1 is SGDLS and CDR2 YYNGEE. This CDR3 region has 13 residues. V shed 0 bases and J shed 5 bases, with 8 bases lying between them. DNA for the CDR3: TGTGCCAGCAGCGTAGATCGAGGGGAGACCCAGTACTTC. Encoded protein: CASSVDRGETQYF. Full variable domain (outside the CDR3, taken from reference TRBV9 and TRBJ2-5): DSGVTQTPKHLITATGQRVTLRCSPRSGDLSVYWYQQSLDQGLQFLIQYYNGEERAKGNILERFSAQQFPDLHSELNLSSLELGDSALYFCASSVDRGETQYFGPGTRLLVL.

The CDR3 DNA reads TGCAGCGTTGAAGGTCCAGGGGGCTCTGATGAAAAACTGTTTTTT. The encoded protein is CSVEGPGGSDEKLFF. This rearrangement joins TRBV29-1 to TRBJ1-4; TRBD1 matches 8 bases. Germline V gene lookup returns CDR1 SQVTM and CDR2 ANQGSEA. The junction had 7 bases not matched to a gene; V was cut back by 1 base and J by 6 bases. The CDR3 runs to 15 residues.

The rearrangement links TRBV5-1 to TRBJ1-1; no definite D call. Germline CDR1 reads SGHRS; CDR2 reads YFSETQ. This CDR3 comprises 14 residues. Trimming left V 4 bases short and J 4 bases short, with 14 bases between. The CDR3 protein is CASSPGDRATEAFF. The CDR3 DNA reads TGCGCCAGCAGCCCGGGAGACCGGGCCACTGAAGCTTTCTTT. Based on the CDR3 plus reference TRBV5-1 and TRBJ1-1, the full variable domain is KAGVTQTPRYLIKTRGQQVTLSCSPISGHRSVSWYQQTPGQGLQFLFEYFSETQRNKGNFPGRFSGRQFSNSRSEMNVSTLELGDSALYLCASSPGDRATEAFFGQGTRLTVV.

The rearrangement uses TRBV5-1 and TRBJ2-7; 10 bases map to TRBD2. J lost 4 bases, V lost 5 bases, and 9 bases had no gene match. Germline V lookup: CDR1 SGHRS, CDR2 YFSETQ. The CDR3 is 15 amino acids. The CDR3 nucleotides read TGCGCCAGCAGAGATCTAGCGGGAGCAGGATACGAGCAGTACTTC. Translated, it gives CASRDLAGAGYEQYF. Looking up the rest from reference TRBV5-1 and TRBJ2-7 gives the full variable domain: KAGVTQTPRYLIKTRGQQVTLSCSPISGHRSVSWYQQTPGQGLQFLFEYFSETQRNKGNFPGRFSGRQFSNSRSEMNVSTLELGDSALYLCASRDLAGAGYEQYFGPGTRLTVT.

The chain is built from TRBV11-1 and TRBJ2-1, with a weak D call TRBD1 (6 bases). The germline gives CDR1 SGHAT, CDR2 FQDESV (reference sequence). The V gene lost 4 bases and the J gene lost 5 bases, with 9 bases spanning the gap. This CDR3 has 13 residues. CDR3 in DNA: TGTGCCAGCAGCTCGGACAGAGACAATGAGCAGTTCTTC. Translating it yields CASSSDRDNEQFF.

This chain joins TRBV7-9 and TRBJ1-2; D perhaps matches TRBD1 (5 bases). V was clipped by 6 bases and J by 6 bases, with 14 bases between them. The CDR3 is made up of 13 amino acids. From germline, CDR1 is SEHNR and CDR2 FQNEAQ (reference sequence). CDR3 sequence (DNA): TGTGCCAGCAGTACCCCTGGGGGGGATGGCTACACCTTC. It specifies CASSTPGGDGYTF.

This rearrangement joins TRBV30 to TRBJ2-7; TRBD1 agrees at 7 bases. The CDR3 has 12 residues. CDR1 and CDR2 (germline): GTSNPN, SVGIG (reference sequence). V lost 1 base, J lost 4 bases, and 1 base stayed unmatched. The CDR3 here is CAWSEQGYEQYF. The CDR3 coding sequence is TGTGCCTGGAGTGAACAGGGGTACGAGCAGTACTTC.

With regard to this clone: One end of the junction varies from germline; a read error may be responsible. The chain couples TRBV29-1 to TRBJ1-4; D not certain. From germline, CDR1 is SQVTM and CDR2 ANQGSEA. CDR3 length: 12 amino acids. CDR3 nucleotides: TGCAGCGCTGAAGATACGGGTGAAAAACTGTTTTTT. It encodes CSAEDTGEKLFF.

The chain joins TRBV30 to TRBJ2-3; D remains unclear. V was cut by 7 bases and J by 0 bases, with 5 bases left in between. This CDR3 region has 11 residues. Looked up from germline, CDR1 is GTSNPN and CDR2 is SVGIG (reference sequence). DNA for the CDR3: TGTGCCTTTACTAGCACAGATACGCAGTATTTT. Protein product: CAFTSTDTQYF.

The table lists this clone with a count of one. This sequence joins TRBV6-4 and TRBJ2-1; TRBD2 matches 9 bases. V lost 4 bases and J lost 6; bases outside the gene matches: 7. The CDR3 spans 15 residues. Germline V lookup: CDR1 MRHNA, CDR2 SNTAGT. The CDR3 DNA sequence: TGTGCCAGCAGTGCTAGCGGGATTGGGGGCAATGAGCAGTTCTTC. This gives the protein CASSASGIGGNEQFF.

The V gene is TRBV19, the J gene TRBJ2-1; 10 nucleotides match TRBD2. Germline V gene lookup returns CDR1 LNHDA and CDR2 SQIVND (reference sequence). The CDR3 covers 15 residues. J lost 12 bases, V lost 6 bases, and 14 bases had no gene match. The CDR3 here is CASSDLAGVVVGQFF. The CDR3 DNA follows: TGTGCCAGTAGCGATCTAGCGGGAGTAGTGGTCGGGCAGTTCTTC.

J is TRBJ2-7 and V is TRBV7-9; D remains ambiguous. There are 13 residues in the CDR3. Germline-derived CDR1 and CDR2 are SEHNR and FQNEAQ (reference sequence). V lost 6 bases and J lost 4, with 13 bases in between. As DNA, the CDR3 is TGTGCCAGCAGTTCCTCAGGCATGTACGAGCAGTACGTC. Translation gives CASSSSGMYEQYV.

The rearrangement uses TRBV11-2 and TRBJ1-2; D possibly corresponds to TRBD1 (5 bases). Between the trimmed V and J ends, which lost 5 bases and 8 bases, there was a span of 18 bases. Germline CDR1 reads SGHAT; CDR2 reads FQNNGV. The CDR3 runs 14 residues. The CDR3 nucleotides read TGTGCCAGCAGCCTCGACAGAAATCCGTACGGCTACACCTTC. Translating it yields CASSLDRNPYGYTF.

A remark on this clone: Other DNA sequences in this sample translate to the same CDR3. For the CDR3, the DNA is TGCAGCGTTGTCCCAGCGAACACCGGGGAGCTGTTTTTT. Protein: CSVVPANTGELFF. V gene TRBV29-1 combines with J gene TRBJ2-2; D gene uncertain. This CDR3 spans 13 amino acids. Per germline, CDR1 SQVTM and CDR2 ANQGSEA. Trimming pared 4 bases from V and 0 bases from J, leaving 6 bases between.

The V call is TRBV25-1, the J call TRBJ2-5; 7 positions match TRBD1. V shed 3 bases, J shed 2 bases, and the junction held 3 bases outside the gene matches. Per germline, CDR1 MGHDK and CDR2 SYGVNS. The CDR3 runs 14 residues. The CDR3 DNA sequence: TGTGCCAGCAGTGAGAAGGGACAGCAAGAGACCCAGTACTTC. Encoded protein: CASSEKGQQETQYF.

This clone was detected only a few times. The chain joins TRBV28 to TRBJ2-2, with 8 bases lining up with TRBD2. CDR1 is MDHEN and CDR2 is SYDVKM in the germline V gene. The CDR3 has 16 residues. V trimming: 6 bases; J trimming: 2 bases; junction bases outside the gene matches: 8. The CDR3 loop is CASRPTSGLNTGELFF. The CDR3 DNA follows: TGTGCCAGCAGACCAACTAGCGGACTTAACACCGGGGAGCTGTTTTTT. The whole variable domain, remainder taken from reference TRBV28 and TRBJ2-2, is DVKVTQSSRYLVKRTGEKVFLECVQDMDHENMFWYRQDPGLGLRLIYFSYDVKMKEKGDIPEGYSVSREKKERFSLILESASTNQTSMYLCASRPTSGLNTGELFFGEGSRLTVL.